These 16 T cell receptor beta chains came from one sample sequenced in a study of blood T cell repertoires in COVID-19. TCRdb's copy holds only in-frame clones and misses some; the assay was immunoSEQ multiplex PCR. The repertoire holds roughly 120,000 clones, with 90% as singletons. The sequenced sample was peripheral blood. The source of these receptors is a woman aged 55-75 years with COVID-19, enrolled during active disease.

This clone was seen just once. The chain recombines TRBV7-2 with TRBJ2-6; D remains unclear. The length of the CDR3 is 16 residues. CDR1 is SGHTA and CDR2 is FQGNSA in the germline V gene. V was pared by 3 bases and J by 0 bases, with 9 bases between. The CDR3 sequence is CASSFSASSGANVLTF. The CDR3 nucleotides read TGTGCCAGCAGCTTTAGTGCAAGCTCTGGGGCCAACGTCCTGACTTTC.

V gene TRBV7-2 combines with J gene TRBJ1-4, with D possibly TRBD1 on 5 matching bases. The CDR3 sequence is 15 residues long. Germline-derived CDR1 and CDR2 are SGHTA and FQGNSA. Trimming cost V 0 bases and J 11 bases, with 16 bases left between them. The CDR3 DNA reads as TGTGCCAGCAGCTTAGCTATCAAACAACAGGCTAAACTGTTTTTT. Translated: CASSLAIKQQAKLFF.

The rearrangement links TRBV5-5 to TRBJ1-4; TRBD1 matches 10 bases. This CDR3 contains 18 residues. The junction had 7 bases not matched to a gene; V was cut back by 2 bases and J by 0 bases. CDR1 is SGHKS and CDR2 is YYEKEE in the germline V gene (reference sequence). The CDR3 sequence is CASSFSTGGPTTNEKLFF. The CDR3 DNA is TGTGCCAGCAGCTTCTCGACAGGGGGCCCCACAACTAATGAAAAACTGTTTTTT.

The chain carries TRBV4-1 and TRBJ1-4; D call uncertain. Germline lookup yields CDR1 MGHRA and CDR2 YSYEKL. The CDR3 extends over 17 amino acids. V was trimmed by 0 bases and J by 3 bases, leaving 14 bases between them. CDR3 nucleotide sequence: TGCGCCAGCAGCCAAGAACCGGGTGTTAGAGCTAATGAAAAACTGTTTTTT. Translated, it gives CASSQEPGVRANEKLFF.

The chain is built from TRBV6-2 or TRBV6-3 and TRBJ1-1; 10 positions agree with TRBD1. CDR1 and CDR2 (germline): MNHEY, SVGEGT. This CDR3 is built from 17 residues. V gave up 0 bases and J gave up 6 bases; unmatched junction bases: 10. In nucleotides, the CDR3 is TGTGCCAGCAGTTACTCGACTGGGACAGGGGTCGGGGCTGAAGCTTTCTTT. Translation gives CASSYSTGTGVGAEAFF.

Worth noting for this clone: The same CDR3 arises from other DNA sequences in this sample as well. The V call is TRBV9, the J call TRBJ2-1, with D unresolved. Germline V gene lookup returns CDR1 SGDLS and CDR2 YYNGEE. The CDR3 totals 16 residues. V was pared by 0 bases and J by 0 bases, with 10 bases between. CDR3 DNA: TGTGCCAGCAGCGTAGGGGCAGGATCCTCCTACAATGAGCAGTTCTTC. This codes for CASSVGAGSSYNEQFF.

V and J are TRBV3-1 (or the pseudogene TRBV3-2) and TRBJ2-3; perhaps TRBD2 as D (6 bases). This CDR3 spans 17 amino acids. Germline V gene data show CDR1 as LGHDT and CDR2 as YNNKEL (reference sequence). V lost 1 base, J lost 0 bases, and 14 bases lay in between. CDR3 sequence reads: CASSQGAPGLSTDTQYF. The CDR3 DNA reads TGTGCCAGCAGCCAAGGGGCCCCGGGACTGAGCACAGATACGCAGTATTTT.

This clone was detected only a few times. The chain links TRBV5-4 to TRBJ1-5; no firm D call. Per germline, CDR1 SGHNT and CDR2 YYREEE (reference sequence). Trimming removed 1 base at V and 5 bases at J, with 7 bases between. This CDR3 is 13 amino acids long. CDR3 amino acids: CASSLKGDQPQHF. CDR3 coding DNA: TGTGCCAGCAGCTTGAAAGGAGATCAGCCCCAGCATTTT.

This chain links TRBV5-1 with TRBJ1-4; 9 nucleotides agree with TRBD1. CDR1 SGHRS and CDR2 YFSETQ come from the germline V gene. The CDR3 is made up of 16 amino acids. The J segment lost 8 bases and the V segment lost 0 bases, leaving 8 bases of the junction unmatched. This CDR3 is CASSLAIGQGTEKLFF. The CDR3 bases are TGCGCCAGCAGCTTGGCCATAGGACAGGGGACGGAAAAACTGTTTTTT. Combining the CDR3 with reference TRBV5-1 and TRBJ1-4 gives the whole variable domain KAGVTQTPRYLIKTRGQQVTLSCSPISGHRSVSWYQQTPGQGLQFLFEYFSETQRNKGNFPGRFSGRQFSNSRSEMNVSTLELGDSALYLCASSLAIGQGTEKLFFGSGTQLSVL.

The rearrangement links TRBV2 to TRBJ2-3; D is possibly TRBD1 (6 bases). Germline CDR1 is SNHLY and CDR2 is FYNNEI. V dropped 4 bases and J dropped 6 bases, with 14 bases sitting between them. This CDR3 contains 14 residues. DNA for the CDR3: TGTGCCAGCAGTGTCTACAGGGTCCCCGATACGCAGTATTTT. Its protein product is CASSVYRVPDTQYF.

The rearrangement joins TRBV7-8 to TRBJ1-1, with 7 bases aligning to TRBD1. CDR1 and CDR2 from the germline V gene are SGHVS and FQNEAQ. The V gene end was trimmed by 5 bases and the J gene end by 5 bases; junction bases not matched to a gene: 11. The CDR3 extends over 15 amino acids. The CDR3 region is CASSGRTGRVTEAFF. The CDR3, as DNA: TGTGCCAGCAGCGGACGGACAGGAAGGGTGACTGAAGCTTTCTTT.

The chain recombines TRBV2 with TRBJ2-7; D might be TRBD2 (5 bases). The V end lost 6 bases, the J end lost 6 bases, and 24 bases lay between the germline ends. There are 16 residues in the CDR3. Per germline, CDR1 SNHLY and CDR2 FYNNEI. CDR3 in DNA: TGTGCCAGCAGCGTATATAGGGAGAGGGCTACAGCCGAGCAGTACTTC. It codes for CASSVYRERATAEQYF. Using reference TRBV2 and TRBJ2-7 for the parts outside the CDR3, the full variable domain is EPEVTQTPSHQVTQMGQEVILRCVPISNHLYFYWYRQILGQKVEFLVSFYNNEISEKSEIFDDQFSVERPDGSNFTLKIRSTKLEDSAMYFCASSVYRERATAEQYFGPGTRLTVT.

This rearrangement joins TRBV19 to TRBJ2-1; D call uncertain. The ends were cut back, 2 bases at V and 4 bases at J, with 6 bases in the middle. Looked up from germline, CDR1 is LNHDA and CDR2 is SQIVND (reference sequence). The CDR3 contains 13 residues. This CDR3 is CASSILLYNEQFF. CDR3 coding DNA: TGTGCCAGTAGTATACTCCTTTACAATGAGCAGTTCTTC.

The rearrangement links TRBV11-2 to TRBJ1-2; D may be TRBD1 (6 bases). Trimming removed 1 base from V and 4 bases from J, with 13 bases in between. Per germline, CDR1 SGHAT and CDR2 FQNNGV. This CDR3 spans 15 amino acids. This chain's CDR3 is CASSLVEGDGYGYTF. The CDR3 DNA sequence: TGTGCCAGCAGCTTAGTCGAGGGGGACGGCTATGGCTACACCTTC.

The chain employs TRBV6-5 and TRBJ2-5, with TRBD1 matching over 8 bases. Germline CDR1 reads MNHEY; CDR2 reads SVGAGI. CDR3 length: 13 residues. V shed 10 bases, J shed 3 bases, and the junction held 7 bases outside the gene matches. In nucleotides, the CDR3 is TGTGCCACCAAAGTGACAGGGGAAGAGACCCAGTACTTC. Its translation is CATKVTGEETQYF.

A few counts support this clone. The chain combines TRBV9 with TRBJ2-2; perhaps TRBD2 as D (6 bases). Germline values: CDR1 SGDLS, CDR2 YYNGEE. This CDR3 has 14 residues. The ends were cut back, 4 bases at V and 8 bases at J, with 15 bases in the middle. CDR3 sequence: CASSTRDFGGELFF. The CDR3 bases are TGTGCCAGCAGCACCCGGGACTTCGGGGGGGAGCTGTTTTTT.